This paragraph reports one T cell receptor (beta chain). This clonotype came up many times. No cognate antigen has been identified for it. No quality values exist for individual bases; no much larger clone is one base distant. Libraries of naive CD8 T cells were generated from about 21,000 to 970,000 sorted cells, with 10%, 30% or 50% of the purified RNA used. Naive CD8 T cells were FACS-sorted as CD8+CD4-CCR7+CD45RA+ on a BD FACSAria II into RLT Plus buffer. To test detection sensitivity, Jurkat RNA equal to some 11 TCR copies was added to samples of roughly 18,000-1,100,000 naive CD8 T cells. CD8 T cells were enriched using RosetteSep CD8+ T Cell Enrichment Cocktail and Ficoll-Paque, and the enriched cells then underwent ACK red cell lysis. The data are from a study of molecular identifiers for immune sequencing clone quantification (dated by TCRdb to between 2018 and 2020). Study-level background: For a replicate experiment, RNA from around 20,000 or 100,000 naive CD8 T cells was divided into five aliquots, and four of the five aliquots were sequenced. CD8 T cells were used in a methods study to benchmark molecular-identifier clustering-based TCR repertoire sequencing (MIDCIRS) and TCR RNA copy counting.

V is reduced by 3 bases and J by 7 bases, leaving a spacing of 6 bases between them. Reading the germline V gene gives CDR1 ENHRY and CDR2 SYGVKD. Including cysteine and phenylalanine, the CDR3 has 12 amino acids. The read is trimmed to its CDR3 DNA, 36 bases read in frame from base 1. Results the study describes overall, beyond this receptor: Modeling indicated about 3 TCR RNA copies recovered per cell, compared with about ten by digital PCR, which implies a capture efficiency of around 30%. Spiked-in Jurkat TCR RNA (around nine copies' worth), which is not part of the donor repertoire, was contained in the naive libraries. Without barcode sub-clustering, chimeric consensus sequences inflated TCR diversity; chimeras reached as high as 47%. In CMV-specific effector cells, clones with more than 20 RNA copies contained over 99% of molecules, whereas in naive cells such clones contained under 1% of molecules. Spiked-in Jurkat TCR RNA equal to a single cell's worth was reported to be detectable even within one million naive CD8 T cells. Identical TCR molecules sharing a barcode could cause highly expanded clone sizes to be underestimated.

The library was made by PCR. The sample was run on an Illumina HiSeq 4000. Bulk TCR libraries were made following a previously described method, with the TCR primers given in Table S5. Total RNA was purified with the Qiagen AllPrep DNA/RNA kit. Before analysis, reads from multiple sequencing runs of the same library were pooled. From the authors' description of their analysis: Reads were retained only if the reads had an exact TCR constant sequence, and the retained reads were trimmed to 150 nt and grouped according to their 12-nt molecular barcodes. Reads inside each barcode group were sub-clustered using a 15% Levenshtein threshold, and a quality-weighted consensus sequence was constructed for each RNA molecule. Non-functional sequences were excluded, and lower-count sequences lying one edit away from another sequence were also excluded. Based on a fit of two negative binomial distributions, barcode sub-clusters having less than 20% of the maximum read count were discarded. TCRdb reanalyzed the raw reads on its own, using fastp at Q25 for trimming and MiXCR for clone calling, and kept in-frame beta chains. Entries are consolidated by CDR3 protein sequence, retaining the most common genes and DNA. Here the V and J calls rest on TCRdb's processing, not on the authors' analysis. Present in this sample are about 320,000 distinct CDR3 sequences, over 20% of which were seen just once. Approximately 0.8% of the sample belongs to the ten largest clones.

Sequenced sample: naive CD8+ T cells from blood, with Jurkat cell RNA spiked in. Explained via the paper, the cell subset or site label denotes: FACS-sorted CD8+CD4-CCR7+CD45RA+ naive T cells. The origin of this receptor is a human donor in good health. Some libraries in this study had Jurkat cell RNA spiked in. The chain joins TRBV10-3 to TRBJ2-2; the D gene remains uncertain. CDR3 region: CAISDTDGELFF. The DNA sequence is TGTGCCATCAGTGATACAGACGGGGAGCTGTTTTTT.